Listed below are T cell receptor beta chains from one sample, sequenced in a study of blood T cells in healthy people across ages. Using its own MiXCR run on the 5' RACE reads, TCRdb lists one record per CDR3 protein. The sample includes about 1.1 million distinct CDR3 sequences, around two fifths of them seen just once. Sequenced: blood. The receptors shown here come from a man aged 18 to 35 in good health. Both conserved end residues are part of each CDR3. The D gene is left open where the match is weak. A row's size may be missing; if present it is once, few, many or a size class.

clone_size	d_call	v_call	j_call	cdr3_nt	cdr3_aa
few	.	TRBV12-3/TRBV12-4	TRBJ1-2	TGTGCCAGCAGCCGCCCGGGGTACCCTAACTATGGCTACACCTTC	CASSRPGYPNYGYTF
.	.	TRBV4-3	TRBJ2-3	TGCGCCAGCAGCCATTCGGGACATCGCACAGATACGCAGTATTTT	CASSHSGHRTDTQYF
many	.	TRBV5-4	TRBJ2-7	TGTGCCAGCAGCTTAGACAGCTCATCCTACGAGCAGTACTTC	CASSLDSSSYEQYF
few	TRBD2	TRBV6-2/TRBV6-3	TRBJ2-7	TGTGCCAGCAGTTACGGGACTAGGAACGAGCAGTACTTC	CASSYGTRNEQYF
few	.	TRBV2	TRBJ2-7	TGTGCCAGCAGGGCCTCAGGGATACAGTACTTC	CASRASGIQYF
.	.	TRBV3-1	TRBJ2-3	TGTGCCAGCAGCCAAGGGGCTTTCACAGATACGCAGTATTTT	CASSQGAFTDTQYF
few	.	TRBV19	TRBJ2-3	TGTGCCAGCATGACTAATAGCCTGAGCACAGATACGCAGTATTTT	CASMTNSLSTDTQYF
.	TRBD1	TRBV7-9	TRBJ2-1	TGTGCCAGCAGCTTCCTAGGACAGGTACCCTACAATGAGCAGTTCTTC	CASSFLGQVPYNEQFF
.	.	TRBV7-2	TRBJ1-5	TGTGCCAGCAGCCCAAGGTCAGGGGTGGGCAATCAGCCCCAGCATTTT	CASSPRSGVGNQPQHF
.	TRBD1	TRBV20-1	TRBJ1-4	TGCAGTGCTAGGGGGACAGGGCGGTCTAATGAAAAACTGTTTTTT	CSARGTGRSNEKLFF
.	.	TRBV4-1	TRBJ1-5	TGCGCCAGCAGCCCCCGGACGGACAGTTATAGTAATCAGCCCCAGCATTTT	CASSPRTDSYSNQPQHF
.	.	TRBV27	TRBJ1-5	TGTGCCAGCAGTTTAGAAGCGGGGGGCTATCAGCCCCAGCATTTT	CASSLEAGGYQPQHF
few	TRBD2	TRBV10-3	TRBJ2-3	TGTGCCATCAGTGTCGGGTCTAGCGGGGCCAAATCCACAGATACGCAGTATTTT	CAISVGSSGAKSTDTQYF
.	TRBD1	TRBV18	TRBJ2-1	TGTGCCAGCTCACGGGACAGCCTGGGGCTCAATGAGCAGTTCTTC	CASSRDSLGLNEQFF
once	.	TRBV18	TRBJ1-6	TGTGCCAGCTCACCGCCTAATACAGGGATTTATAATTCACCCCTCCACTTT	CASSPPNTGIYNSPLHF
many	.	TRBV18	TRBJ1-1	TGTGCCAGCTCACAGGAGTCGGCAACTGAAGCTTTCTTT	CASSQESATEAFF
.	TRBD2	TRBV7-9	TRBJ2-4	TGTGCCAGCAGCAGGACTAGCGGGGAAAACATTCAGTACTTC	CASSRTSGENIQYF
many	.	TRBV3-1	TRBJ2-1	TGTGCCAGCAGCCCCACTGGGAATGAGCAGTTCTTC	CASSPTGNEQFF
few	.	TRBV4-1	TRBJ1-4	TGCGCCAGCAGCCAAGATCGGGGTGATCGGGTTAGAGAAAAACTGTTTTTT	CASSQDRGDRVREKLFF
few	TRBD1	TRBV20-1	TRBJ1-1	TGCAGTGCGAGACGCACCGGGACAGCGAACACTGAAGCTTTCTTT	CSARRTGTANTEAFF
few	TRBD1	TRBV6-5	TRBJ1-4	TGTGCCAGCAGTGCCCAGGGGGCAGTCGGTGAAAAACTGTTTTTT	CASSAQGAVGEKLFF
.	TRBD1	TRBV6-5	TRBJ2-3	TGTGCCAGCAGTTACTCGGGAATCAGGGGGGATACGCAGTATTTT	CASSYSGIRGDTQYF
.	TRBD1	TRBV12-3/TRBV12-4	TRBJ2-7	TGTGCCAGCAGAATTGACAGGGCAGACAATGAGCAGTACTTC	CASRIDRADNEQYF
.	TRBD1	TRBV29-1	TRBJ2-7	TGCAGCGTTGAAGATCCCACAGGGCCAAGGACAGGGATGGGTTACGAGCAGTACTTC	CSVEDPTGPRTGMGYEQYF
few	TRBD2	TRBV29-1	TRBJ2-7	TGCAGCGTTGAAGGGACTAGCGGGGGGAGCTCCTACGAGCAGTACTTC	CSVEGTSGGSSYEQYF
.	.	TRBV4-2	TRBJ2-5	TGTGCCAGCAGCCAGTTGGGTCCGGTGGACCATGAGCAGTACTTC	CASSQLGPVDHEQYF
.	.	TRBV4-3	TRBJ1-2	TGCGCCAGCAGCCAAGATCCCGCTACATATGGCTACACCTTC	CASSQDPATYGYTF
many	.	TRBV7-2	TRBJ2-1	TGTGCCAGCAGCTTAGTCGGAGGGGTCTCCTACAATGAGCAGTTCTTC	CASSLVGGVSYNEQFF
.	.	TRBV9	TRBJ2-1	TGTGCCAGCAGCGTGGATCTGGCGAGCTACAATGAGCAGTTCTTC	CASSVDLASYNEQFF